The 27 T cell receptor beta chains below were found in one sample sequenced in a study of technical replicates of blood from a few donors. TCRdb's table, derived via immunoSEQ multiplex PCR, lists solely in-frame clones and lacks some. The sample has roughly 81,000 clones; around 85% are singletons. Sequenced: PBMCs. These TCRs come from a human donor in good health. Some clones in this sample may be carry-over from other donors' samples.

The chain employs TRBV27 and TRBJ2-3; a possible D gene is TRBD2 (7 bases). Germline CDR1 is MNHEY and CDR2 is SMNVEV (reference sequence). V lost 2 bases and J lost 0, with 9 bases in between. There are 15 residues in the CDR3. The CDR3 coding sequence is TGTGCCAGCAGTTTAGCGGGGGCTAGCACAGATACGCAGTATTTT. It encodes CASSLAGASTDTQYF.

In this sample, this clone turned up once. The chain links TRBV7-6 to TRBJ2-5, with TRBD1 as a possible D gene (6 bases). This CDR3 is built from 19 residues. CDR1 is SGHVS and CDR2 is FNYEAQ in the germline V gene. V was cut by 1 base and J by 3 bases, with 24 bases left in between. The CDR3 DNA follows: TGTGCCAGCAGCTTAGAGGGGCCCAGGGGTGATGTCTGGGAAGAGACCCAGTACTTC. Translation: CASSLEGPRGDVWEETQYF. The entire variable domain, with the rest obtained from reference TRBV7-6 and TRBJ2-5, is as follows: GAGVSQSPRYKVTKRGQDVALRCDPISGHVSLYWYRQALGQGPEFLTYFNYEAQQDKSGLPNDRFSAERPEGSISTLTIQRTEQRDSAMYRCASSLEGPRGDVWEETQYFGPGTRLLVL.

V and J are TRBV25-1 and TRBJ1-2; perhaps TRBD1 as D (5 bases). The CDR3 is 14 residues long. In germline, CDR1 is MGHDK, CDR2 SYGVNS. Trimming took 1 base from V and 8 from J, leaving 14 bases between them. CDR3 in amino acids: CASSESGRAGGYTF. The CDR3 DNA is TGTGCCAGCAGTGAATCAGGCAGGGCAGGAGGCTACACCTTC.

The V call is TRBV27, the J call TRBJ2-1; TRBD2 aligns across 7 bases. Germline CDR1 is MNHEY and CDR2 is SMNVEV (reference sequence). With 6 bases clipped from V and 3 bases from J, the junction kept 5 bases outside the gene matches. The CDR3 extends over 14 amino acids. The CDR3 protein is CASSRGVSYNEQFF. CDR3 coding DNA: TGTGCCAGCAGCCGGGGGGTCAGCTACAATGAGCAGTTCTTC.

The chain is built from TRBV7-6 and TRBJ1-3, with a tentative D call TRBD1 (6 bases). Germline V gene sequence: CDR1 SGHVS, CDR2 FNYEAQ. CDR3 size: 15 residues. Trimming removed 5 bases at V and 0 bases at J, with 11 bases between. CDR3 DNA: TGTGCCAGCAGCGATCGGACAGCCTCTGGAAACACCATATATTTT. Protein product: CASSDRTASGNTIYF.

V and J are TRBV5-6 and TRBJ2-7; D is unresolved. The CDR3 has 12 amino acids. Trimming shortened V by 2 bases and J by 5 bases, and 8 bases separated the two germline ends. Germline V CDR1 and CDR2: SGHDT, YYEEEE. The CDR3 loop reads CASSFGRDEQYF. CDR3 in DNA: TGTGCCAGCAGCTTTGGTAGAGACGAGCAGTACTTC. The full variable domain, rest sourced from reference TRBV5-6 and TRBJ2-7, is DAGVTQSPTHLIKTRGQQVTLRCSPKSGHDTVSWYQQALGQGPQFIFQYYEEEERQRGNFPDRFSGHQFPNYSSELNVNALLLGDSALYLCASSFGRDEQYFGPGTRLTVT.

The rearrangement uses TRBV27 and TRBJ2-1; D is unresolved. CDR1 MNHEY and CDR2 SMNVEV come from the germline V gene (reference sequence). There are 13 residues in the CDR3. The V gene lost 6 bases and the J gene lost 4 bases, with 10 bases spanning the gap. The DNA for the CDR3 is TGTGCCAGCAGCTCGGAGCTTTACAATGAGCAGTTCTTC. It encodes CASSSELYNEQFF.

The chain combines TRBV13 with TRBJ2-5, with 10 bases fitting TRBD2. This CDR3 is 16 amino acids long. The germline CDR1 and CDR2 sequences are PRHDT and FYEKMQ (reference sequence). Trimming removed 4 bases from V and 5 bases from J; junction bases left unmatched: 10. CDR3 in DNA: TGTGCCAGCAGCTCGGCCGAGCGGGGGGGGTGGGAGACCCAGTACTTC. It is translated as CASSSAERGGWETQYF.

The chain carries TRBV7-2 and TRBJ2-7; tentatively, D is TRBD2 (6 bases). There are 12 residues in the CDR3. Per germline, CDR1 SGHTA and CDR2 FQGNSA. Trimming left V 0 bases short and J 6 bases short, with 6 bases between. The CDR3 sequence: CASSLAGGEQYF. CDR3 nucleotide sequence: TGTGCCAGCAGCTTAGCGGGGGGCGAGCAGTACTTC. Supplemented by reference TRBV7-2 and TRBJ2-7, the full variable domain reads GAGVSQSPSNKVTEKGKDVELRCDPISGHTALYWYRQSLGQGLEFLIYFQGNSAPDKSGLPSDRFSAERTGGSVSTLTIQRTQQEDSAVYLCASSLAGGEQYFGPGTRLTVT.

The chain is built from TRBV30 and TRBJ1-4; TRBD1 might be the D (5 bases). With 4 bases removed from V and 2 bases from J, the gap between germline ends came to 11 bases. Germline CDR1 GTSNPN, CDR2 SVGIG (reference sequence). CDR3 size: 14 residues. The chain's CDR3 is CAWKKQETNEKLFF. The DNA of the CDR3 is TGTGCCTGGAAAAAACAGGAGACTAATGAAAAACTGTTTTTT.

The chain joins TRBV6-1 to TRBJ2-7; the D gene is possibly TRBD1 (7 bases). CDR1 and CDR2 from the germline V gene are MNHNS and SASEGT. The V and J ends lost 7 bases and 3 bases respectively, with 16 bases between them. This CDR3 comprises 14 residues. CDR3 sequence: CASNWAGGIYEQYF. DNA for the CDR3: TGTGCCAGCAACTGGGCAGGGGGGATCTACGAGCAGTACTTC.

This clone was recorded a few times. The chain combines TRBV18 with TRBJ2-7; 7 positions match TRBD1. The CDR3 covers 16 residues. V gave up 4 bases and J gave up 1 base; unmatched junction bases: 10. Germline CDR1 KGHSH, CDR2 LQKENI. The CDR3, as DNA: TGTGCCAGCTCACAGGCTGGCCGACAGGGATCCTACGAGCAGTACTTC. Residues: CASSQAGRQGSYEQYF.

V is TRBV6-5 and J is TRBJ2-7; D is possibly TRBD2 (6 bases). Germline V gives CDR1 MNHEY, CDR2 SVGAGI. Trimming pared 5 bases from V and 7 bases from J, leaving 9 bases between. The CDR3 has 11 residues. The CDR3 loop reads CASSKGREQYF. The CDR3 DNA reads TGTGCCAGCAGTAAGGGGAGGGAGCAGTACTTC.

This rearrangement joins TRBV19 to TRBJ1-5; D is perhaps TRBD1 (6 bases). Germline V gene data show CDR1 as LNHDA and CDR2 as SQIVND (reference sequence). This CDR3 region has 16 residues. Trimming cost V 5 bases and J 0 bases, with 14 bases left between them. The CDR3 reads CASSVSPDSSNQPQHF. The CDR3 coding sequence is TGTGCCAGTAGTGTCTCCCCGGACAGTAGCAATCAGCCCCAGCATTTT. Full variable domain (remainder filled in from reference TRBV19 and TRBJ1-5): DGGITQSPKYLFRKEGQNVTLSCEQNLNHDAMYWYRQDPGQGLRLIYYSQIVNDFQKGDIAEGYSVSREKKESFPLTVTSAQKNPTAFYLCASSVSPDSSNQPQHFGDGTRLSIL.

The J gene is TRBJ1-1, the V gene TRBV30, with a possible D match to TRBD1 (6 bases). Trimming took off 4 bases at V and 6 bases at J, with 12 bases between the two ends. CDR1 is GTSNPN, CDR2 SVGIG, per germline (reference sequence). This CDR3 spans 12 amino acids. In nucleotides, the CDR3 is TGTGCCTGGACTGAACAGGGATCTGAAGCTTTCTTT. Protein: CAWTEQGSEAFF. Filled out from reference TRBV30 and TRBJ1-1, the complete variable domain reads SQTIHQWPATLVQPVGSPLSLECTVEGTSNPNLYWYRQAAGRGLQLLFYSVGIGQISSEVPQNLSASRPQDRQFILSSKKLLLSDSGFYLCAWTEQGSEAFFGQGTRLTVV.

The V and J genes are TRBV6-1 and TRBJ1-4; D not resolved. The V and J ends lost 4 bases and 11 bases respectively, with 14 bases between them. CDR1 is MNHNS and CDR2 is SASEGT in the germline V gene. This CDR3 has 13 residues. Here the CDR3 reads CASSGGAGGKLFF. In DNA, the CDR3 is TGTGCCAGCAGTGGGGGAGCCGGAGGGAAACTGTTTTTT.

V usage is TRBV30 and J usage is TRBJ2-7, with D tentatively TRBD2 (7 bases). CDR3 length: 13 residues. Looked up from germline, CDR1 is GTSNPN and CDR2 is SVGIG (reference sequence). V lost 7 bases and J 3 bases, leaving 16 bases between the germline ends. This CDR3 is CASHGGGSYEQYF. Here the CDR3 DNA reads TGTGCCTCCCACGGGGGCGGGAGCTACGAGCAGTACTTC.

This rearrangement joins TRBV4-2 to TRBJ2-1; TRBD1 matches 7 bases. The CDR3 covers 16 residues. Germline V lookup: CDR1 LGHNA, CDR2 YNFKEQ. With 6 bases clipped from V and 8 bases from J, the junction kept 16 bases outside the gene matches. CDR3 nucleotides: TGTGCCAGCAGAGAAGGGGGCACCTCAAAGGGCGATGAGCAGTTCTTC. It specifies CASREGGTSKGDEQFF.

The rearrangement uses TRBV7-9 and TRBJ2-7; the match to TRBD1 covers 10 bases. This CDR3 contains 14 residues. Germline V CDR1 and CDR2: SEHNR, FQNEAQ (reference sequence). V shed 5 bases, J shed 5 bases, and the junction held 6 bases outside the gene matches. The CDR3 nucleotides read TGTGCCAGCAGCGGGGGGACAGGGGTACACGAGCAGTACTTC. As protein: CASSGGTGVHEQYF.

This chain connects TRBV5-1 to TRBJ2-1, with 7 bases lining up with TRBD1. Looked up from germline, CDR1 is SGHRS and CDR2 is YFSETQ. This CDR3 is 15 amino acids long. Trimming at V came to 4 bases and at J to 8 bases, leaving 12 bases not matched to a gene. CDR3 in amino acids: CASSARAGGSDEQFF. DNA of the CDR3: TGCGCCAGCAGCGCCAGGGCAGGGGGATCGGATGAGCAGTTCTTC.

The rearrangement joins TRBV2 to TRBJ1-2; 7 bases are shared with TRBD1. Germline lookup yields CDR1 SNHLY and CDR2 FYNNEI. The CDR3 runs to 14 residues. V trimming: 7 bases; J trimming: 8 bases; junction bases outside the gene matches: 13. The CDR3, as DNA: TGTGCCAGCAAGATGGGCAGGGGGTTTGAAGGCTACACCTTC. This gives the protein CASKMGRGFEGYTF.

The chain carries TRBV6-6 and TRBJ1-5, with unresolved D. Between the trimmed V and J ends, which lost 7 bases and 5 bases, there was a span of 9 bases. Germline V gives CDR1 MNHNY, CDR2 SVGAGI (reference sequence). The CDR3 spans 12 residues. The CDR3 protein is CASMEGDQPQHF. CDR3 bases: TGTGCCAGCATGGAGGGCGATCAGCCCCAGCATTTT.

The V gene is TRBV10-3, the J gene TRBJ1-1; D gene unclear. This CDR3 comprises 15 residues. V gave up 1 base and J gave up 0 bases, with 9 bases separating them. Germline CDR1 is ENHRY and CDR2 is SYGVKD. The CDR3 DNA follows: TGTGCCATCAGTGAGTTAGCCAGATTGAACACTGAAGCTTTCTTT. It specifies CAISELARLNTEAFF.

This clone was seen only once. The rearrangement links TRBV4-3 to TRBJ2-3; D is perhaps TRBD2 (6 bases). Germline V gene data show CDR1 as LGHNA and CDR2 as YSLEER. This CDR3 region has 16 residues. V lost 4 bases and J lost 2, with 16 bases in between. Here the CDR3 reads CASSLEGTRPTDTQYF. Written as DNA, the CDR3 is TGCGCCAGCAGCCTGGAGGGAACTAGGCCCACAGATACGCAGTATTTT.

V and J are TRBV6-4 and TRBJ2-1; 7 nucleotides agree with TRBD2. Germline CDR1 and CDR2: MRHNA and SNTAGT. Trimming cost V 6 bases and J 8 bases; bases outside gene matches: 16. This CDR3 is built from 16 residues. CDR3 region: CASSDSDRLAYDEQFF. As DNA, the CDR3 is TGTGCCAGCAGCGATTCTGACCGACTAGCATATGATGAGCAGTTCTTC.

The chain has TRBV9 and TRBJ2-1; D is uncertain. The CDR3 sequence is 14 residues long. Germline lookup yields CDR1 SGDLS and CDR2 YYNGEE. Between the trimmed V and J ends, which lost 3 bases and 3 bases, there was a span of 10 bases. The DNA for the CDR3 is TGTGCCAGCAGCGCCCCTCGCGGCTACAATGAGCAGTTCTTC. This codes for CASSAPRGYNEQFF.

CDR3 sequence (DNA): TGTGCCAGCAGCATCAGGGGGTTGGGGATCTACGAGCAGTACTTC. Translated: CASSIRGLGIYEQYF. This sequence joins TRBV27 and TRBJ2-7, with 7 positions matching TRBD1. The V gene end was trimmed by 6 bases and the J gene end by 3 bases; junction bases not matched to a gene: 11. The CDR3 runs to 15 residues. CDR1 and CDR2 (germline): MNHEY, SMNVEV (reference sequence).